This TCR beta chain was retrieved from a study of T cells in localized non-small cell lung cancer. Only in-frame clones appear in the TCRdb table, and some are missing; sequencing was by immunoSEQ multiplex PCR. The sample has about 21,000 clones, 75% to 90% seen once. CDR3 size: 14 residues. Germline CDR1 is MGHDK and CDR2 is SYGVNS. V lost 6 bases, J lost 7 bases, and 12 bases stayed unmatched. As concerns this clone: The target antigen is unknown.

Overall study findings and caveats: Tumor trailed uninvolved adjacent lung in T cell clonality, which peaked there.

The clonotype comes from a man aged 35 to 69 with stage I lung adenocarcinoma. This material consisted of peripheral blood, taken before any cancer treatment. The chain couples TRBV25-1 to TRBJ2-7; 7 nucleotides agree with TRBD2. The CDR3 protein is CASRAPNGGREQYF. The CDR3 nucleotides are TGTGCCAGCAGGGCCCCCAACGGGGGGAGGGAGCAGTACTTC.